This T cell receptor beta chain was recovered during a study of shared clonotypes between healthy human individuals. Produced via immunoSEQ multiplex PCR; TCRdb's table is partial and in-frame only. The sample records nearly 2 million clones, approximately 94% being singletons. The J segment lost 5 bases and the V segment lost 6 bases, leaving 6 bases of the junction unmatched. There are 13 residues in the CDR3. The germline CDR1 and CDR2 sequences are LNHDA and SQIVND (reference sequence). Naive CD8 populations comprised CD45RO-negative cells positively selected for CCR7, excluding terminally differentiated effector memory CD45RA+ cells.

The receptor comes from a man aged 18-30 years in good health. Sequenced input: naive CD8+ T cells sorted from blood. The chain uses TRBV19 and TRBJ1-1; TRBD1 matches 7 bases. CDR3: CASSKPGGTEAFF. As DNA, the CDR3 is TGTGCCAGTAGCAAACCAGGGGGGACTGAAGCTTTCTTT.